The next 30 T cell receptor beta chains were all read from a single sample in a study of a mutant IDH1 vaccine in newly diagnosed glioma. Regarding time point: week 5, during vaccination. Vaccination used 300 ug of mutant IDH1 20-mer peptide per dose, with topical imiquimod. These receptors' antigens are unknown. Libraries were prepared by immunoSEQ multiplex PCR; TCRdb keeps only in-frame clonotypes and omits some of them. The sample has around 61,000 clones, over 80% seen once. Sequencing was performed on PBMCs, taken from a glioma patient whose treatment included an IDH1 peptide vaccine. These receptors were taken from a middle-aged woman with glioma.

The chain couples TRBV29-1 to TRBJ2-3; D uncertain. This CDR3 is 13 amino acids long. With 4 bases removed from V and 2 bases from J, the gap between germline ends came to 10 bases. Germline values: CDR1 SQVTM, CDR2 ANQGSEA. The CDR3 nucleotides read TGCAGCGTTGGACGAGTCCTCACAGATACGCAGTATTTT. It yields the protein CSVGRVLTDTQYF.

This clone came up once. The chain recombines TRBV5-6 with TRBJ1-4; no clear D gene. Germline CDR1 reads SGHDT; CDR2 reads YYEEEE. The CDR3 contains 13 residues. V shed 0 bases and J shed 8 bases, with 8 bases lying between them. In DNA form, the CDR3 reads TGTGCCAGCAGCTTGGAAGGGCACGAAAAACTGTTTTTT. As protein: CASSLEGHEKLFF.

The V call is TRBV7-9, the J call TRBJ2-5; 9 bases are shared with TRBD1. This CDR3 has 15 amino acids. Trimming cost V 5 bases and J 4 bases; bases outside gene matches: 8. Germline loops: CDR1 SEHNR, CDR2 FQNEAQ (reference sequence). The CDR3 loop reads CASSIGTGSAETQYF. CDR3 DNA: TGTGCCAGCAGCATCGGGACAGGGAGTGCAGAGACCCAGTACTTC.

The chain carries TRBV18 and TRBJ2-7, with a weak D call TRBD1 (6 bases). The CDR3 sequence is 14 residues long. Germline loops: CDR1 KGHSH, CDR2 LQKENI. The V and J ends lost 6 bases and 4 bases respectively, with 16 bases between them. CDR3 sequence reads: CASSWGRSNYEQYF. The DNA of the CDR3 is TGTGCCAGCTCCTGGGGGCGGTCTAATTACGAGCAGTACTTC.

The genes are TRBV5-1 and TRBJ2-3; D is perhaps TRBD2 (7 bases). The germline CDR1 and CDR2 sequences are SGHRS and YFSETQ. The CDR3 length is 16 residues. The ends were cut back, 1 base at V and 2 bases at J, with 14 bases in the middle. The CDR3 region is CASSLNGGPDTDTQYF. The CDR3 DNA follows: TGCGCCAGCAGCTTGAACGGGGGGCCCGACACAGATACGCAGTATTTT.

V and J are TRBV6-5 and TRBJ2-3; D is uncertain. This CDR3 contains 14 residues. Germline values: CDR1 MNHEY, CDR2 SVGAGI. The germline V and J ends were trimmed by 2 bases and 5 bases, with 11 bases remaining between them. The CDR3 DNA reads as TGTGCCAGCAGTTACGAGGCCGGTGGAGATACGCAGTATTTT. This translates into CASSYEAGGDTQYF.

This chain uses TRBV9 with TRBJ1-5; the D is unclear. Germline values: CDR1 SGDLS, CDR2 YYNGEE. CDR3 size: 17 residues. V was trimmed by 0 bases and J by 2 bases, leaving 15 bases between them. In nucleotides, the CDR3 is TGTGCCAGCAGCGTAGTAGGGTGGTCTAAAGGCAATCAGCCCCAGCATTTT. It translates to CASSVVGWSKGNQPQHF. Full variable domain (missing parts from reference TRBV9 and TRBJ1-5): DSGVTQTPKHLITATGQRVTLRCSPRSGDLSVYWYQQSLDQGLQFLIQYYNGEERAKGNILERFSAQQFPDLHSELNLSSLELGDSALYFCASSVVGWSKGNQPQHFGDGTRLSIL.

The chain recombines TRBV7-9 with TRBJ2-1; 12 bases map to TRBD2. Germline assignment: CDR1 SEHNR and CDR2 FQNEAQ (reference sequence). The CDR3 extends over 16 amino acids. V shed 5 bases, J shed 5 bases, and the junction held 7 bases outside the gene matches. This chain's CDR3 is CASSPALAGGNNEQFF. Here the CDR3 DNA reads TGTGCCAGCAGCCCCGCACTAGCGGGGGGTAACAATGAGCAGTTCTTC.

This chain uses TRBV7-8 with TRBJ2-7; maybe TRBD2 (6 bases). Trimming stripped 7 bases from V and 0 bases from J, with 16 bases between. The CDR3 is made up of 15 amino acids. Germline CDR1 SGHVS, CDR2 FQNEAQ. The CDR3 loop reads CASIMHGRSSYEQYF. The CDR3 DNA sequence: TGTGCCAGCATCATGCACGGGAGAAGCTCCTACGAGCAGTACTTC.

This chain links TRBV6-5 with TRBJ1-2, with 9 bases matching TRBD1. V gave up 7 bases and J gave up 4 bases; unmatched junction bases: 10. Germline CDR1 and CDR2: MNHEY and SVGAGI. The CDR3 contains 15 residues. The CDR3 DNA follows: TGTGCCAGCATTCGAGGACAGGGGAAGGGCTATGGCTACACCTTC. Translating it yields CASIRGQGKGYGYTF.

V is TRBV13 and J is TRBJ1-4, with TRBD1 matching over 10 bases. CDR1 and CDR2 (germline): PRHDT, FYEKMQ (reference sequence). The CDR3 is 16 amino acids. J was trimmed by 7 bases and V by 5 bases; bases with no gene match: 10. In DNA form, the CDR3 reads TGTGCCAGCAGCCAGGATGCCGGGACAGGGGTTGAAAAACTGTTTTTT. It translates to CASSQDAGTGVEKLFF.

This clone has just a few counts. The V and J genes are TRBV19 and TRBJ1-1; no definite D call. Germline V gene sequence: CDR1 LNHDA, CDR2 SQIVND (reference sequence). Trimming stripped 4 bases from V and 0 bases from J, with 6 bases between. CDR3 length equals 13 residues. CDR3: CASSNNLNTEAFF. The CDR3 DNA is TGTGCCAGTAGTAATAATTTGAACACTGAAGCTTTCTTT.

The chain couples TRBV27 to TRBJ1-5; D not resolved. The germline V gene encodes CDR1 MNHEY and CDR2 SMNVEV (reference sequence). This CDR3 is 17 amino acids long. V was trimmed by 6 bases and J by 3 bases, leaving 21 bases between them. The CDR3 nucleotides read TGTGCCAGCAGCATCCGGGCAGTCACAACCCCCAATCAGCCCCAGCATTTT. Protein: CASSIRAVTTPNQPQHF.

CDR3 in amino acids: CASSYSPGNSGNTIYF. CDR3 coding DNA: TGTGCCAGCAGTTACTCACCAGGGAACTCTGGAAACACCATATATTTT. The J gene is TRBJ1-3, the V gene TRBV6-5; D might be TRBD1 (5 bases). V lost 0 bases and J 0 bases, leaving 9 bases between the germline ends. Germline lookup yields CDR1 MNHEY and CDR2 SVGAGI. The CDR3 has 16 residues.

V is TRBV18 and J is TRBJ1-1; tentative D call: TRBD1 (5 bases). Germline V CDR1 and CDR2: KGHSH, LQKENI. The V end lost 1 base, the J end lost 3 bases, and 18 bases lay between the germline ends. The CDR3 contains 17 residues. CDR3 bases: TGTGCCAGCTCACCACGGTTCCGGGACGCGAGGGACACTGAAGCTTTCTTT. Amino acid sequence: CASSPRFRDARDTEAFF.

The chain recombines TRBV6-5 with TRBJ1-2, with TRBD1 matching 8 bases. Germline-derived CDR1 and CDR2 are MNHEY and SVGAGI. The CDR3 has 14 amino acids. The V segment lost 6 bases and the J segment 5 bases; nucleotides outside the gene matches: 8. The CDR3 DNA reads TGTGCCAGCAGACGGACAGGGTACAATTATGGCTACACCTTC. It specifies CASRRTGYNYGYTF.

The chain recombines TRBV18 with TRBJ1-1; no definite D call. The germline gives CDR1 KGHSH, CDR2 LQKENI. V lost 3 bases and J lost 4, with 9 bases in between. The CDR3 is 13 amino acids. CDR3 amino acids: CASSPFTTTEAFF. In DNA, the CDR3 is TGTGCCAGCTCACCCTTCACCACCACTGAAGCTTTCTTT.

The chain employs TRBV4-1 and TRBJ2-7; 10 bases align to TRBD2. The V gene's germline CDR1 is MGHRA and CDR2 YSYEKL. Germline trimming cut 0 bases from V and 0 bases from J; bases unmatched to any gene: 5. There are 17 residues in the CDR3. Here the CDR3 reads CASSQDQLAGASYEQYF. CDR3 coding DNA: TGCGCCAGCAGCCAAGATCAGCTAGCGGGGGCCTCCTACGAGCAGTACTTC.

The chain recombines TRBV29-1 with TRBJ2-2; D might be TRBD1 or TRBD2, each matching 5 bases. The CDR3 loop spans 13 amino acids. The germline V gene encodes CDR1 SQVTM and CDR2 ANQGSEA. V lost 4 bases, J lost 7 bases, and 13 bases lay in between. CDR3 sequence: CSVGLARGGELFF. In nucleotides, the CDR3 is TGCAGCGTTGGACTCGCGAGGGGCGGGGAGCTGTTTTTT.

In nucleotides, the CDR3 is TGTGCCAGCAGCGTAGAGATTCGGCGGGGGGGCCGGGGCGGGGAGCTGTTTTTT. It yields the protein CASSVEIRRGGRGGELFF. The chain has TRBV9 and TRBJ2-2; 9 bases are shared with TRBD2. CDR3 size: 18 residues. V trimming: 0 bases; J trimming: 7 bases; junction bases outside the gene matches: 13. Germline assignment: CDR1 SGDLS and CDR2 YYNGEE.

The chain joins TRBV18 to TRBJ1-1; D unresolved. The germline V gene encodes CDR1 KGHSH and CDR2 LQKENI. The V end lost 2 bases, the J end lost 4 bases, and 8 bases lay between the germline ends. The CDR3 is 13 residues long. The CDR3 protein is CASSPLGSTEAFF. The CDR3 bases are TGTGCCAGCTCACCATTAGGGAGCACTGAAGCTTTCTTT.

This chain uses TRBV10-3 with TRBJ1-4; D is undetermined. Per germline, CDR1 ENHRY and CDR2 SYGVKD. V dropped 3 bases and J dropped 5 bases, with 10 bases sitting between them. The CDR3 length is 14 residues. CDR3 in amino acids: CAISERAENEKLFF. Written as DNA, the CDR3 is TGTGCCATCAGTGAACGGGCCGAAAATGAAAAACTGTTTTTT.

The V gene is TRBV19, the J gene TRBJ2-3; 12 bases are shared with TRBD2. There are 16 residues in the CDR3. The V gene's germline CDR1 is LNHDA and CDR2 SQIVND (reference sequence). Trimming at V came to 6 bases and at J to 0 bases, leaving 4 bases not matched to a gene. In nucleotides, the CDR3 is TGTGCCAGTAGCAAGACTAGCGGGGGAAGCACAGATACGCAGTATTTT. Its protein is CASSKTSGGSTDTQYF.

DNA for the CDR3: TGTGCCAGCAGTTTATCCAAACTCAATGAGCAGTTCTTC. The encoded protein is CASSLSKLNEQFF. The chain carries TRBV27 and TRBJ2-1; D uncertain. V was trimmed by 0 bases and J by 6 bases, leaving 6 bases between them. Germline CDR1 MNHEY, CDR2 SMNVEV (reference sequence). This CDR3 has 13 residues.

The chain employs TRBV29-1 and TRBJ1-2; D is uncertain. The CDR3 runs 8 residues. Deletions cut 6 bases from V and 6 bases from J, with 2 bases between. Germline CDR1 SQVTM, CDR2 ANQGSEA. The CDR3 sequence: CSVDGYTF. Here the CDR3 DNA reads TGCAGCGTGGATGGCTACACCTTC.

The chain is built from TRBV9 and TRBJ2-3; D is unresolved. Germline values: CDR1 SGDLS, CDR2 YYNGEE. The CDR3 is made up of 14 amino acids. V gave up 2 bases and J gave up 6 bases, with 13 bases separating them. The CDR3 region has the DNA TGTGCCAGCAGCGTCGGCCTGCAGTCGGATACGCAGTATTTT. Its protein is CASSVGLQSDTQYF.

DNA of the CDR3: TGTGCCAGCACCCTCGGAGGGGGAGGGAAGAATGAGCAGTTCTTC. The encoded protein is CASTLGGGGKNEQFF. The V gene is TRBV5-8, the J gene TRBJ2-1; a possible D gene is TRBD2 (7 bases). Trimming stripped 6 bases from V and 7 bases from J, with 20 bases between. This CDR3 contains 15 residues. Germline CDR1 and CDR2: SGHTS and YDEGEE.

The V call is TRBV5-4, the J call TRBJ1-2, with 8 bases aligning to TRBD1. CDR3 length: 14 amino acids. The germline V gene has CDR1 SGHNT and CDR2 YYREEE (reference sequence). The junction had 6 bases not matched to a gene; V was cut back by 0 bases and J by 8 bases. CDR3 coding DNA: TGTGCCAGCAGCTTGGTCCGGGACAGGTTAGGCTACACCTTC. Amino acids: CASSLVRDRLGYTF. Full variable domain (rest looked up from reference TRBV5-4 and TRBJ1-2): ETGVTQSPTHLIKTRGQQVTLRCSSQSGHNTVSWYQQALGQGPQFIFQYYREEENGRGNFPPRFSGLQFPNYSSELNVNALELDDSALYLCASSLVRDRLGYTFGSGTRLTVV.

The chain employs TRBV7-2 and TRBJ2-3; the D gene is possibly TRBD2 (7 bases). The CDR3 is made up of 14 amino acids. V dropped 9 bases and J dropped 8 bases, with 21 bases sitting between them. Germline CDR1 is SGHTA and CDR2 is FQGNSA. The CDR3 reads CASGLGGGAGTQYF. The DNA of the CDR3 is TGTGCCAGTGGCTTGGGAGGGGGGGCCGGTACGCAGTATTTT.

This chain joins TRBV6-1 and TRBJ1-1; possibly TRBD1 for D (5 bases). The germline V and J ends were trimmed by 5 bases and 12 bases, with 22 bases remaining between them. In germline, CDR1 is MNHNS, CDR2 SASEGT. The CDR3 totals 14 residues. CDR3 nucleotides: TGTGCCAGCAGTCTTCAAGGCGGGGGGGTTGGATCTTTCTTT. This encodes CASSLQGGGVGSFF.